The 5 T cell receptor beta chains reported below all come from one sample, sequenced in a study of Ad26.COV2.S vaccination and SARS-CoV-2 variants. Measured with immunoSEQ multiplex PCR; TCRdb has only the in-frame clones, and not every one. Of about 180,000 clones detected, around 88% appear once; the ten largest clones hold roughly 6%. The material sequenced was peripheral blood, taken after recovery from COVID-19. These TCRs come from a human donor who had recovered from COVID-19.

The rearrangement uses TRBV5-5 and TRBJ2-7; a possible D gene is TRBD2 (6 bases). The CDR3 runs to 15 residues. The germline V and J ends were trimmed by 1 base and 3 bases, with 14 bases remaining between them. Germline V gene data show CDR1 as SGHKS and CDR2 as YYEKEE (reference sequence). CDR3 DNA: TGTGCCAGCAGCTTGTCCGGGACTGCTCTCTACGAGCAGTACTTC. As protein: CASSLSGTALYEQYF. The full variable domain, completed using reference TRBV5-5 and TRBJ2-7, is DAGVTQSPTHLIKTRGQQVTLRCSPISGHKSVSWYQQVLGQGPQFIFQYYEKEERGRGNFPDRFSARQFPNYSSELNVNALLLGDSALYLCASSLSGTALYEQYFGPGTRLTVT.

V gene TRBV5-5 combines with J gene TRBJ1-1; D gene ambiguous. Germline V gene data show CDR1 as SGHKS and CDR2 as YYEKEE (reference sequence). CDR3 size: 11 residues. V dropped 1 base and J dropped 10 bases, with 8 bases sitting between them. The CDR3 reads CASSLSVTAFF. The CDR3 nucleotides are TGTGCCAGCAGCTTGTCAGTGACAGCTTTCTTT.

To note about this clone: Germline is not matched at one junction end, which may reflect a read error. The genes are TRBV5-6 and TRBJ2-7; 7 nucleotides align to TRBD2. The CDR3 is 11 amino acids. CDR1 and CDR2 (germline): SGHDT, YYEEEE. In nucleotides, the CDR3 is TGTGCCAGCAGCGATTGGAGCGGGACCGACTTC. Protein sequence: CASSDWSGTDF.

The chain uses TRBV4-1 and TRBJ2-7, with D perhaps matching TRBD1 (5 bases). CDR3 size: 13 residues. Looked up from germline, CDR1 is MGHRA and CDR2 is YSYEKL. Trimming left V 0 bases short and J 2 bases short, with 5 bases between. This chain's CDR3 is CASSQDRAYEQYF. The CDR3 DNA is TGCGCCAGCAGCCAAGACAGGGCCTACGAGCAGTACTTC.

The chain employs TRBV2 and TRBJ1-4; D remains unclear. Germline loops: CDR1 SNHLY, CDR2 FYNNEI. The CDR3 runs 14 residues. V shed 2 bases and J shed 2 bases, with 6 bases lying between them. CDR3 amino acids: CASSEWHTNEKLFF. DNA for the CDR3: TGTGCCAGCAGTGAATGGCACACTAATGAAAAACTGTTTTTT.